This entry features one T cell receptor beta chain sequence. CDR3 length equals 15 residues. V gave up 5 bases and J gave up 4 bases; unmatched junction bases: 8. A single record per CDR3 protein comes from TCRdb applying MiXCR to the 5' RACE reads. The sample contains roughly 240,000 distinct CDR3 sequences, roughly 32% of which appear only once. The data stem from a study of CD8 T cells in ankylosing spondylitis. Sequencing was performed on blood, either unsorted or a sorted T cell fraction (not recorded which). The chain links TRBV12-3 or TRBV12-4 to TRBJ2-7, with 10 nucleotides matching TRBD1. The TCR was taken from a male donor with ankylosing spondylitis or in good health (not recorded which). DNA of the CDR3: TGTGCCAGCAGTGCCCGGGACAGGGGTTGGTACGAGCAGTACTTC. Translated: CASSARDRGWYEQYF.